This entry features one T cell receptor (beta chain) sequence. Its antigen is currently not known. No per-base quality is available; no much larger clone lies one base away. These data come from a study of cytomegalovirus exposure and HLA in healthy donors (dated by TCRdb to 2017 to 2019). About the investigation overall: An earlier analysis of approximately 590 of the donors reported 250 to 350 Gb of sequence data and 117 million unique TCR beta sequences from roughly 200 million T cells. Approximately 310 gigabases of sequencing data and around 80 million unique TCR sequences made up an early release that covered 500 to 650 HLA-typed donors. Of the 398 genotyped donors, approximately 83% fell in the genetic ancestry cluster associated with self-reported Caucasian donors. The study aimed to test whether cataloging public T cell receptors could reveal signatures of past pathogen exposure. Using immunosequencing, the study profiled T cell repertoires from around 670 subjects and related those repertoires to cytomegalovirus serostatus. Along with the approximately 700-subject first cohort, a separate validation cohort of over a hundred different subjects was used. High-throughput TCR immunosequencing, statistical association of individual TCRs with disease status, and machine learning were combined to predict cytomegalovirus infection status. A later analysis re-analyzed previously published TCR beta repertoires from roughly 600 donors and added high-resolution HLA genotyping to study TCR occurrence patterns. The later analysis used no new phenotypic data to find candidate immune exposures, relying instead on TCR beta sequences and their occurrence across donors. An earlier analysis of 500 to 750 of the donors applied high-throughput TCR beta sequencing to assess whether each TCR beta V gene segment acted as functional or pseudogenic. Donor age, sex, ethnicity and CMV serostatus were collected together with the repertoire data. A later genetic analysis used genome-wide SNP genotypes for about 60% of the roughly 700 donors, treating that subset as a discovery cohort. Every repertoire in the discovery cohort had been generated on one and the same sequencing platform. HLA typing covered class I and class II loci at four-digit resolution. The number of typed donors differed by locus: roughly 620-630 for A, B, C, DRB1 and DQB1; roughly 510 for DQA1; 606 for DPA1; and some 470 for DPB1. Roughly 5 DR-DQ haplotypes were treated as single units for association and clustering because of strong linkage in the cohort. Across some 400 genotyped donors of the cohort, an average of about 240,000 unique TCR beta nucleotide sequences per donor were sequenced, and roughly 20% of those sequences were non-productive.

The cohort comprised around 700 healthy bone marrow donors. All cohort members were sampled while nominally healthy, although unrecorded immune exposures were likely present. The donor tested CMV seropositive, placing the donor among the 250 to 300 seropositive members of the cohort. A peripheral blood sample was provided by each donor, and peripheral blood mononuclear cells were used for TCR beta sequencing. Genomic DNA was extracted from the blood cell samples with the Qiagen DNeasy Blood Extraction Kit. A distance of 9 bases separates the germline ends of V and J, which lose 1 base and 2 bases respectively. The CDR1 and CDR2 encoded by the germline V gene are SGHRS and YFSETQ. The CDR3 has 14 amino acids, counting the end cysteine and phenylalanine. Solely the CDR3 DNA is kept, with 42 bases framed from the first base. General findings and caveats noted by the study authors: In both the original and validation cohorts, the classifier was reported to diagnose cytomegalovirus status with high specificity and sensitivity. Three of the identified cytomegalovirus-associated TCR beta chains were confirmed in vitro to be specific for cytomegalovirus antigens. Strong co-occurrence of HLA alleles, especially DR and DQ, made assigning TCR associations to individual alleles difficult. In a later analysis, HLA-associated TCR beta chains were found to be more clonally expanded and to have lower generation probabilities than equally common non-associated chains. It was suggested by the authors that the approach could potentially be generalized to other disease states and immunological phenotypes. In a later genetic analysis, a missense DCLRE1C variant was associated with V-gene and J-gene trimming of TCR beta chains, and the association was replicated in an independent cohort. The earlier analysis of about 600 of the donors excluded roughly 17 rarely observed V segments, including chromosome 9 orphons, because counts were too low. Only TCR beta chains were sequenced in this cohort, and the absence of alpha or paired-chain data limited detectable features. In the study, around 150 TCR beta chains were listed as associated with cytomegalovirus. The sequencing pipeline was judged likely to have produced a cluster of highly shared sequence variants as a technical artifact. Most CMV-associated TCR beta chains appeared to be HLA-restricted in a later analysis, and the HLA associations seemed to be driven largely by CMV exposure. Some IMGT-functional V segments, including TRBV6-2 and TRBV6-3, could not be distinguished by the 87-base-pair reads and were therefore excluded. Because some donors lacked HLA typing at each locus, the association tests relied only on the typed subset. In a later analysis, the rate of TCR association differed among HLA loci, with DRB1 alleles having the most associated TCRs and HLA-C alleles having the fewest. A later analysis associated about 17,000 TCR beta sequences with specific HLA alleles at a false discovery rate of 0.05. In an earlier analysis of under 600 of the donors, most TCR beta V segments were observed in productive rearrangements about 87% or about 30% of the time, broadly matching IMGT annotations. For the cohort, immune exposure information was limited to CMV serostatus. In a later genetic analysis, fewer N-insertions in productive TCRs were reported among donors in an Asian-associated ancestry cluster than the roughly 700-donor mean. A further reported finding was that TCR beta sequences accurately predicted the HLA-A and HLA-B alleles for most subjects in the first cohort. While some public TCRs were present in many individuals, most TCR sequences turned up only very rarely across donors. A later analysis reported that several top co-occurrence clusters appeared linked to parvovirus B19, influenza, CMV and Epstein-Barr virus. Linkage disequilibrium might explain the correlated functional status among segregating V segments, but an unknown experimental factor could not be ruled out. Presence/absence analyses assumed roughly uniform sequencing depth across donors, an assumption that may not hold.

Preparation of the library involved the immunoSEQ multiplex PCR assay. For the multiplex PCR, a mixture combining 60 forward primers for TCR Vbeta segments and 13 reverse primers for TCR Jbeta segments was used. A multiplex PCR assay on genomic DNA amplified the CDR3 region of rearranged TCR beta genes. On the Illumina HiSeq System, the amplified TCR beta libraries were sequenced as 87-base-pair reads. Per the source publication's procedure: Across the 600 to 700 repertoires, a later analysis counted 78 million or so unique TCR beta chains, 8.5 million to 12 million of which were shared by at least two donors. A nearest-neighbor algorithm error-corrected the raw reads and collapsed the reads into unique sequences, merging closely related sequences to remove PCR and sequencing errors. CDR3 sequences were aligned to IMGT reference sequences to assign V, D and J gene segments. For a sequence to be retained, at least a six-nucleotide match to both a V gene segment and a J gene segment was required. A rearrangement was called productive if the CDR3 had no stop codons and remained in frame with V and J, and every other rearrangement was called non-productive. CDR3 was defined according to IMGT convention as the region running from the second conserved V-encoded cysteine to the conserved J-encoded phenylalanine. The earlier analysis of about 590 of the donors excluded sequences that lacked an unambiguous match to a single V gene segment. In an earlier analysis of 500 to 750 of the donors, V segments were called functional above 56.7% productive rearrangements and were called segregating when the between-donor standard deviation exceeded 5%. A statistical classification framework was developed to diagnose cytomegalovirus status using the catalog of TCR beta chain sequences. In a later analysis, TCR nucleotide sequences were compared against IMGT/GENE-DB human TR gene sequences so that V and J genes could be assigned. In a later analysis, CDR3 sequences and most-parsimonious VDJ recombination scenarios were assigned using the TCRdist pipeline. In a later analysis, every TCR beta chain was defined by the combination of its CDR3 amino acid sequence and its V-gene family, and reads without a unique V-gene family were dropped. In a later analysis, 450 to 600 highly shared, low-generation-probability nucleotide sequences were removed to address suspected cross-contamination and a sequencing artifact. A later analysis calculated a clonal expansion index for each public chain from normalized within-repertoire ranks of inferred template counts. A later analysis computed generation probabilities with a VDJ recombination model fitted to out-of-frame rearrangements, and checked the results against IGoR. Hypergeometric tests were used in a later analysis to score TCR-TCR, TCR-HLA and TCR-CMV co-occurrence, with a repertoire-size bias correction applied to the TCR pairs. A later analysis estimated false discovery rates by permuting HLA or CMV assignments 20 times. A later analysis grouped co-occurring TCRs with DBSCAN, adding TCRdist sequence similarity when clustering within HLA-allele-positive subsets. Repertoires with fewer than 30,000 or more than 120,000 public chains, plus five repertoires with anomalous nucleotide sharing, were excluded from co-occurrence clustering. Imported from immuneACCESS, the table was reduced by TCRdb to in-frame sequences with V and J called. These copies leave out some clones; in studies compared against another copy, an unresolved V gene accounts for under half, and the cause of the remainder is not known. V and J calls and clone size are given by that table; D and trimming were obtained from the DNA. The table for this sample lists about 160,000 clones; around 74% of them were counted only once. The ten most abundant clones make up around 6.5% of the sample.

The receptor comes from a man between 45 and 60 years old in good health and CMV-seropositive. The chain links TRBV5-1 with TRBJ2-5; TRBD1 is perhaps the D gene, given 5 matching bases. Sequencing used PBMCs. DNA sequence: TGCGCCAGCAGCTTGCAGGGTAGGCAAGAGACCCAGTACTTC. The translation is CASSLQGRQETQYF.